This T cell receptor (beta chain) was retrieved from a study of Ad26.COV2.S vaccination and SARS-CoV-2 variants. Study at large: Doses of Ad26.COV2.S were injected into muscle once or twice, 56 days apart. Whole-study results and caveats: Placebo recipients and vaccine recipients were similar in non-spike TCR breadth.

Data came from immunoSEQ multiplex PCR; TCRdb stores just in-frame clones and leaves some out. Altogether roughly 270,000 clones are present, 80% to 90% being singletons, with the ten largest covering about 3.1%. Treatment defined: some 20 received Ad26.COV2.S at low or high dose, single or two shots; five or six received placebo; per-sample allocation not given. The samples date from day 63 after the first vaccine or placebo injection. A Boston adult aged 18-55 years was the donor. Vaccination used an Ad26 vector expressing Wuhan-strain SARS-CoV-2 spike. About this clone itself: The antigen remains undetermined.

Germline CDR1 and CDR2: SGDLS and YYNGEE. With 1 base removed from V and 5 bases from J, the gap between germline ends came to 10 bases. CDR3 length: 13 amino acids. The TCR comes from a person between 18 and 60 years old who received the Ad26.COV2.S COVID-19 vaccine or a placebo. The specimen was peripheral blood, collected in a trial of Ad26.COV2.S vaccine versus placebo. The chain has TRBV9 and TRBJ2-7; D is perhaps TRBD1 (5 bases). The CDR3 loop is CASSVNRQDEQYF. The CDR3 DNA is TGTGCCAGCAGCGTAAACAGGCAAGACGAGCAGTACTTC. Together with reference TRBV9 and TRBJ2-7, the CDR3 gives the full variable domain: DSGVTQTPKHLITATGQRVTLRCSPRSGDLSVYWYQQSLDQGLQFLIQYYNGEERAKGNILERFSAQQFPDLHSELNLSSLELGDSALYFCASSVNRQDEQYFGPGTRLTVT.